Shown below are 11 T cell receptor beta chains from a single sample sequenced in a study of blood T cell repertoires in COVID-19 (dated by TCRdb to the early 2020s). Library preparation was by the immunoSEQ multiplex PCR assay. The immuneACCESS repertoire file appears here via TCRdb, limited to in-frame rearrangements. These files lack a portion of the clones; in checked studies, under half of the deficit traces to unresolved V genes, and the cause of the others is not known. For this sample the table gives around 94,000 clones, of which roughly 85% were detected only once. 2% to 2.5% of the sample rests with the top ten. Sequencing used peripheral blood. All receptors come from a man aged 50-59 years with active COVID-19.

The chain has TRBV5-8 and TRBJ2-1; perhaps TRBD2 as D (6 bases). The V gene lost 0 bases and the J gene lost 2 bases, with 9 bases spanning the gap. Germline V lookup: CDR1 SGHTS, CDR2 YDEGEE. CDR3 length: 15 residues. The CDR3 reads CASSLVGGPYNEQFF. DNA of the CDR3: TGTGCCAGCAGCTTGGTGGGGGGACCCTACAATGAGCAGTTCTTC.

V is TRBV12-3 or TRBV12-4 and J is TRBJ1-5; the D gene is possibly TRBD1 (5 bases). This CDR3 spans 13 amino acids. V shed 6 bases and J shed 6 bases, with 12 bases lying between them. The CDR3 sequence: CASSNGRAQPQHF. For the CDR3, the DNA is TGTGCCAGCAGCAACGGCAGGGCTCAGCCCCAGCATTTT.

CDR3 nucleotide sequence: TGTGCCAGTAGTACTACGGACAGTCTACTAGCCAAAAACATTCAGTACTTC. It yields the protein CASSTTDSLLAKNIQYF. The genes are TRBV19 and TRBJ2-4; possible D gene TRBD1, 6 bases. V dropped 4 bases and J dropped 0 bases, with 16 bases sitting between them. The CDR3 consists of 17 residues. Germline V gives CDR1 LNHDA, CDR2 SQIVND (reference sequence).

In this sample, this clone turned up once. The J gene is TRBJ1-2, the V gene TRBV3-1 (or the pseudogene TRBV3-2); maybe TRBD1 (5 bases). Germline V CDR1 and CDR2: LGHDT, YNNKEL (reference sequence). This CDR3 is built from 16 residues. Trimming stripped 0 bases from V and 5 bases from J, with 16 bases between. As DNA, the CDR3 is TGTGCCAGCAGCCAAGAATCGGGGGGTCGAAAGTATGGCTACACCTTC. It yields the protein CASSQESGGRKYGYTF.

This clone has more than one count but fewer than ten. V gene TRBV29-1 combines with J gene TRBJ2-3; no definite D call. The germline CDR1 and CDR2 sequences are SQVTM and ANQGSEA. Between the trimmed V and J ends, which lost 4 bases and 5 bases, there was a span of 13 bases. This CDR3 has 13 amino acids. The CDR3 DNA sequence: TGCAGCGTTGGGTACATCGGCGGAGATACGCAGTATTTT. The encoded protein is CSVGYIGGDTQYF.

The J gene is TRBJ1-4, the V gene TRBV25-1; D is perhaps TRBD1 (5 bases). Germline assignment: CDR1 MGHDK and CDR2 SYGVNS. CDR3 length equals 14 residues. Trimming took off 3 bases at V and 5 bases at J, with 10 bases between the two ends. Written as DNA, the CDR3 is TGTGCCAGCAGTGAGACAGCGATGAATGAAAAACTGTTTTTT. Translation: CASSETAMNEKLFF.

The chain uses TRBV5-4 and TRBJ2-7; the D is unclear. The CDR3 is 16 residues long. V was shortened by 4 bases and J by 2 bases, with 19 bases between the two germline ends. The germline V gene encodes CDR1 SGHNT and CDR2 YYREEE (reference sequence). For the CDR3, the DNA is TGTGCCAGCAGCCCCAGAGGATCCCATGGCGCCTACGAGCAGTACTTC. It specifies CASSPRGSHGAYEQYF.

The rearrangement joins TRBV7-9 to TRBJ1-2; TRBD1 matches 7 bases. Germline trimming cut 5 bases from V and 8 bases from J; bases unmatched to any gene: 11. Germline CDR1 reads SEHNR; CDR2 reads FQNEAQ (reference sequence). This CDR3 has 14 residues. CDR3 DNA sequence: TGTGCCAGCAGCCTAGAGGGACAGAGGGACGGCTACACCTTC. Protein product: CASSLEGQRDGYTF. Complete variable domain (other parts from reference TRBV7-9 and TRBJ1-2): DTGVSQNPRHKITKRGQNVTFRCDPISEHNRLYWYRQTLGQGPEFLTYFQNEAQLEKSRLLSDRFSAERPKGSFSTLEIQRTEQGDSAMYLCASSLEGQRDGYTFGSGTRLTVV.

The chain is built from TRBV5-4 and TRBJ2-2; 7 bases fit TRBD1. V gave up 0 bases and J gave up 3 bases; unmatched junction bases: 2. The germline gives CDR1 SGHNT, CDR2 YYREEE (reference sequence). CDR3 size: 15 residues. The CDR3 region has the DNA TGTGCCAGCAGCTTGGGACAGGGCTACACCGGGGAGCTGTTTTTT. This codes for CASSLGQGYTGELFF.

The chain is built from TRBV12-3 or TRBV12-4 and TRBJ2-1, with TRBD1 as a possible D gene (6 bases). The CDR3 is 12 amino acids. The V gene lost 4 bases and the J gene lost 8 bases, with 9 bases spanning the gap. CDR3 sequence reads: CASSSQGYEQFF. CDR3 DNA: TGTGCCAGCAGTTCACAGGGATATGAGCAGTTCTTC.

This clone was counted a single time. This rearrangement joins TRBV4-2 to TRBJ1-2; 9 bases are a match to TRBD1. The V gene end was trimmed by 3 bases and the J gene end by 6 bases; junction bases not matched to a gene: 11. The CDR3 has 16 amino acids. Germline CDR1 reads LGHNA; CDR2 reads YNFKEQ. DNA for the CDR3: TGTGCCAGCAGCCAGGGACATAGGACAGGGGAAGATGGCTACACCTTC. Its translation is CASSQGHRTGEDGYTF.